The rows below give T cell receptor beta chains drawn from one sample of a study of OX40 agonist ivuxolimab in advanced cancers. TCRdb's copy holds only in-frame clones and misses some; the assay was immunoSEQ multiplex PCR. This sample has approximately 96,000 clones, with around 90% found just once. Sequencing was performed on CD4+ or CD8+ T cells sorted from blood, taken in a trial of the OX40 agonist ivuxolimab. Receptors originate from an adult with an advanced solid tumor such as melanoma, head and neck, liver or kidney cancer. The CDR3 runs from the conserved cysteine through the conserved F or W. D genes are given only for firm matches.

J,V,D,CDR3
TRBJ1-2,TRBV7-2,.,CASSLAGWDPSWGYTF
TRBJ2-1,TRBV2,.,CASIGLSSYNEQFF
TRBJ1-2,TRBV30,.,CAWSGGSELAGTF
TRBJ2-3,TRBV11-3,.,CASSLSQTAADTQYF
TRBJ1-5,TRBV7-8,.,CASSSTRGDQYQPQHF
TRBJ2-1,TRBV10-3,TRBD2,CAISRGSAGEQFF
TRBJ1-1,TRBV29-1,.,CSVEIGGLTEAFF
TRBJ2-6,TRBV11-3,.,CASSLTVSGANVLTF
TRBJ1-4,TRBV27,TRBD1,CASSLTGNNEKLFF
TRBJ1-4,TRBV18,.,CASSKGPGTEKLFF
TRBJ2-5,TRBV11-3,.,CASSSGSGETQYF
TRBJ2-7,TRBV9,TRBD1,CASSADRGVNEQYF
TRBJ2-2,TRBV11-2,.,CASSFLRGRSTGELFF
TRBJ2-2,TRBV4-2,.,CASSPRVMGGGELFF
TRBJ2-1,TRBV5-8,.,CASSLPGEFIDEQFF
TRBJ2-2,TRBV11-2,TRBD1,CASSAQGAVDTGELFF
TRBJ2-3,TRBV5-4,.,CASSFDSVRRSTDTQYF
TRBJ2-5,TRBV7-2,.,CASSPGQGLETQYF
TRBJ2-7,TRBV10-3,TRBD2,CAISESASGRGAYEQYF
TRBJ1-2,TRBV5-1,TRBD1,CASSLVGTGELYGYTF
TRBJ2-7,TRBV18,.,CASSPNAGYEQYF
TRBJ2-1,TRBV9,TRBD2,CASSAVLASNEQFF
TRBJ2-7,TRBV27,.,CASSFRVGAYEQYF
TRBJ1-2,TRBV29-1,TRBD1,CSVGQGYGYTF
TRBJ2-7,TRBV19,TRBD1,CASSADQGQVSYEQYF
TRBJ1-3,TRBV19,.,CASSTTGGAPSGNTIYF
TRBJ2-7,TRBV28,.,CASEEDRSSYEQYF
TRBJ2-1,TRBV5-4,.,CASSPWGSGSYNEQFF
TRBJ2-7,TRBV23-1,.,CASRPSTNAKREVEQYF
TRBJ1-2,TRBV11-3,TRBD1,CASSSDRESVNYGYTF